This T cell receptor beta chain was sequenced during a study of Graves' ophthalmopathy and Graves' hyperthyroidism. The CDR3 runs 15 residues. Germline lookup yields CDR1 SEHNR and CDR2 FQNEAQ (reference sequence). V was pared by 5 bases and J by 8 bases, with 18 bases between. Recruitment covered hyperthyroidism patients aged 18 to 65 whose new diagnosis was of under 2 months' duration. Exclusion criteria comprised other autoimmune diseases, uncontrolled infections, pregnancy or lactation in patients. The study amplified TCR beta CDR3 regions using RNA transcripts. The authors performed first-round RT-PCR with HTBI primers and then a second-round multiplex PCR. TCRdb passed the multiplex PCR reads through MiXCR, listing each CDR3 protein once. Of about 550,000 distinct CDR3 sequences in the sample, under 45% were seen once. In this sample, this clonotype turned up a few times.

The receptor was isolated from an adult man with Graves' hyperthyroidism. Sequencing input: peripheral blood or thyroid tissue (not recorded which). V and J are TRBV7-9 and TRBJ1-4, with D maybe TRBD1 (5 bases). CDR3 in DNA: TGTGCCAGCAGCCAAAACCCCGTCGGGGGGGAAAAACTGTTTTTT. Protein sequence: CASSQNPVGGEKLFF.